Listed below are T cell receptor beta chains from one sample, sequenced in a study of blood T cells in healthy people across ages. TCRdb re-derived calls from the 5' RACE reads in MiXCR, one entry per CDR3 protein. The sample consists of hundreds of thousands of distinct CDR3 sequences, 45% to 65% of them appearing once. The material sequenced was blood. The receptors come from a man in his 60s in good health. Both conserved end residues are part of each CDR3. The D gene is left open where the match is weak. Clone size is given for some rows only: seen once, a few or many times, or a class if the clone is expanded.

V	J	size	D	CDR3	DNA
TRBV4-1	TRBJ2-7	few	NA	CASSLRGPIGSTAYEQYF	TGCGCCAGCAGCCTCAGAGGCCCGATCGGTTCGACAGCCTACGAGCAGTACTTC
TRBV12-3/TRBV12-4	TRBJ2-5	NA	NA	CASSLGVGPQETQYF	TGTGCCAGCAGTTTAGGGGTGGGGCCCCAAGAGACCCAGTACTTC
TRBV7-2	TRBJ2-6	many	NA	CASSLGQASGANVLTF	TGTGCCAGCAGCTTAGGTCAGGCGTCTGGGGCCAACGTCCTGACTTTC
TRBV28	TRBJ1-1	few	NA	CASSLFGGVNTEAFF	TGTGCCAGCAGTCTATTTGGAGGTGTGAACACTGAAGCTTTCTTT
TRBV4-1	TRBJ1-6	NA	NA	CASSQAQGARNSPLHF	TGCGCCAGCAGCCAGGCCCAAGGGGCGCGAAATTCACCCCTCCACTTT
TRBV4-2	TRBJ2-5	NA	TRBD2	CASSQQAGRMETQYF	TGTGCCAGCAGCCAACAAGCGGGGAGGATGGAGACCCAGTACTTC
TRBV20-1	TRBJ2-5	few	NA	CSAARGTGETQYF	TGCAGTGCGGCAAGAGGGACCGGAGAGACCCAGTACTTC
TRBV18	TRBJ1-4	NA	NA	CASSQGTNEKLFF	TGTGCCAGCTCACAGGGGACTAATGAAAAACTGTTTTTT
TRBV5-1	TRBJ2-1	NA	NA	CASSSWTAGPNEQFF	TGCGCCAGCAGCTCATGGACGGCGGGACCCAATGAGCAGTTCTTC
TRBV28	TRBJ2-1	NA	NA	CASSLLGRGINEQFF	TGTGCCAGCAGTTTATTGGGTCGCGGGATCAATGAGCAGTTCTTC
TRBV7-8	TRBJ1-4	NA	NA	CASSLVFRRGAANEKLFF	TGTGCCAGCAGCTTAGTCTTTCGCCGGGGCGCGGCTAATGAAAAACTGTTTTTT
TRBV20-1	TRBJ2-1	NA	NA	CSAPGSGGTSDNEQFF	TGCAGTGCTCCCGGAAGTGGGGGGACTTCCGACAATGAGCAGTTCTTC
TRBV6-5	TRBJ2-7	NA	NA	CASSCQGLEPYEQYF	TGTGCCAGCAGTTGCCAGGGACTCGAACCTTACGAGCAGTACTTC
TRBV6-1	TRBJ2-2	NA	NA	CASYDEAQTANTGELFF	TGTGCCAGCTACGACGAGGCTCAGACAGCCAACACCGGGGAGCTGTTTTTT
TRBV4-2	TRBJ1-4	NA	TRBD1	CASSSQDRGFEKLFF	TGTGCCAGCAGCAGCCAGGACAGGGGGTTTGAAAAACTGTTTTTT
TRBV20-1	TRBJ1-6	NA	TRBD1	CSASPGTGVVYNSPLHF	TGCAGTGCTAGCCCCGGGACAGGGGTCGTTTATAATTCACCCCTCCACTTT
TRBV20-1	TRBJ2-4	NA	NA	CSARARENIQYF	TGCAGTGCTAGAGCAAGGGAGAACATTCAGTACTTC
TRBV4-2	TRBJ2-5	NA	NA	CASSQDSRDFQETQYF	TGTGCCAGCAGCCAAGATTCGCGTGACTTCCAAGAGACCCAGTACTTC
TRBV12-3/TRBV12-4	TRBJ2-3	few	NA	CASSFAGARTDTQYF	TGTGCCAGCAGTTTTGCGGGGGCTCGAACAGATACGCAGTATTTT
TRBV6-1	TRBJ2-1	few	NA	CASSPSLTGYNEQFF	TGTGCCAGCAGTCCCTCCCTGACTGGGTACAATGAGCAGTTCTTC
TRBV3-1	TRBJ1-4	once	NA	CASSQMAGAEKLFF	TGTGCCAGCAGCCAAATGGCAGGGGCTGAAAAACTGTTTTTT
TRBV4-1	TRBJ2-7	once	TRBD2	CASSQFPSGGSYEQYF	TGCGCCAGCAGCCAATTTCCTAGCGGGGGTTCCTACGAGCAGTACTTC
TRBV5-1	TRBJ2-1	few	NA	CASSLGPSLTDEQFF	TGCGCCAGCAGCTTGGGCCCCAGCCTAACCGATGAGCAGTTCTTC
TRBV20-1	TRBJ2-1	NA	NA	CSARNQGYNEQFF	TGCAGTGCTAGAAACCAGGGTTACAATGAGCAGTTCTTC
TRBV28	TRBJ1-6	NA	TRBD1	CASGSGTGKNSPLHF	TGTGCCAGCGGTTCGGGGACAGGAAAGAATTCACCCCTCCACTTT
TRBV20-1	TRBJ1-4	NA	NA	CSANDPRASNEKLFF	TGCAGTGCTAATGACCCCAGGGCTTCTAATGAAAAACTGTTTTTT
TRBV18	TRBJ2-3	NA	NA	CASSRAGADTDTQYF	TGTGCCAGCTCACGGGCAGGAGCTGACACAGATACGCAGTATTTT
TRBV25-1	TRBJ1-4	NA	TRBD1	CASSESGTAEKLFF	TGTGCCAGCAGCGAATCCGGGACAGCCGAAAAACTGTTTTTT
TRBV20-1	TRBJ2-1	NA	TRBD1	CSAPGQGMWREQFF	TGCAGTGCTCCGGGACAGGGGATGTGGCGGGAGCAGTTCTTC
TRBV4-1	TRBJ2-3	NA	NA	CASSQDGEASTDTQYF	TGCGCCAGCAGCCAAGATGGTGAGGCTAGCACAGATACGCAGTATTTT
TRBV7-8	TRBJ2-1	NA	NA	CASSPPPRNEQFF	TGTGCCAGCAGCCCACCTCCTAGGAATGAGCAGTTCTTC
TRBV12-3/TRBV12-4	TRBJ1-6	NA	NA	CASRVLLGNSPLHF	TGTGCCAGCAGAGTCCTGTTAGGGAATTCACCCCTCCACTTT
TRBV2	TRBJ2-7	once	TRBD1	CASSLEGQGSYEQYF	TGTGCCAGCAGCCTGGAGGGACAGGGCTCCTACGAGCAGTACTTC
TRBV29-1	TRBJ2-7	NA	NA	CSVTGFSLEQYF	TGCAGCGTTACGGGATTCTCCCTCGAGCAGTACTTC
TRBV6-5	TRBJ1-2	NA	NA	CASSPGTHGYTF	TGTGCCAGCAGTCCCGGGACTCATGGCTACACCTTC
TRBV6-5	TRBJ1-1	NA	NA	CASSDARGTEAFF	TGTGCCAGCAGTGACGCCCGAGGGACTGAAGCTTTCTTT
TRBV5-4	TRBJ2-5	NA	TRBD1	CASSTGTGARETQYF	TGTGCCAGCAGCACTGGGACAGGGGCCCGGGAGACCCAGTACTTC
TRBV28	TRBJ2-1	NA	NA	CASSIPDGTNEQFF	TGTGCCAGCAGTATCCCGGACGGTACCAATGAGCAGTTCTTC
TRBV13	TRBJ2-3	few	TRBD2	CASSLVGLAGTDTQYF	TGTGCCAGCAGCTTAGTCGGACTAGCGGGCACAGATACGCAGTATTTT
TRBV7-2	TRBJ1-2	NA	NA	CASSLGFYGYTF	TGTGCCAGCAGCTTAGGCTTCTATGGCTACACCTTC
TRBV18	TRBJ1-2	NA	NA	CASSPGRGPPNGYTF	TGTGCCAGCTCACCAGGCAGGGGCCCGCCTAATGGCTACACCTTC
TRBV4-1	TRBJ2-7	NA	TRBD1	CASSLQTGEGYEQYF	TGCGCCAGCAGCCTTCAGACAGGGGAAGGTTACGAGCAGTACTTC
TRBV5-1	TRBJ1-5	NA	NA	CASSMSSPSNQPQHF	TGCGCCAGCAGCATGTCGAGCCCTAGCAATCAGCCCCAGCATTTT
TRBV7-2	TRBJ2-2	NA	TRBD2	CASSSPRGVPSPELFF	TGTGCCAGCAGCTCGCCACGGGGGGTGCCCTCCCCGGAGCTGTTTTTT
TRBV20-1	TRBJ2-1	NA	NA	CSALGPRGPYNEQFF	TGCAGTGCTTTGGGACCGCGAGGACCCTACAATGAGCAGTTCTTC
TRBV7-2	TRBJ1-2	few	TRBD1	CASSLVQGQGYTF	TGTGCCAGCAGCTTAGTACAGGGGCAGGGCTACACCTTC
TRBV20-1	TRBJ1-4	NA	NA	CSAYRPPTNEKLFF	TGCAGTGCGTATCGACCCCCAACTAATGAAAAACTGTTTTTT
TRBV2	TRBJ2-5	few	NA	CASKGEGETQYF	TGTGCCAGCAAGGGAGAGGGAGAGACCCAGTACTTC
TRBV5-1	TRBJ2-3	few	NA	CASSLRTAGDTQYF	TGCGCCAGCAGCTTGAGGACAGCAGGAGATACGCAGTATTTT
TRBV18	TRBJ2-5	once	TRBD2	CASSPNTRGAQETQYF	TGTGCCAGCTCACCGAATACGCGGGGGGCCCAAGAGACCCAGTACTTC
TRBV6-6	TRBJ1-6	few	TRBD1	CASSSGQGANSPLHF	TGTGCCAGCAGTTCCGGACAGGGGGCAAATTCACCCCTCCACTTT
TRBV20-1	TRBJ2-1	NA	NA	CSAREGVNEQFF	TGCAGTGCTAGAGAAGGGGTCAATGAGCAGTTCTTC
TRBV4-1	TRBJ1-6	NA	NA	CASSQASSVAGVLPLHF	TGCGCCAGCAGCCAAGCATCTTCAGTTGCAGGGGTTTTACCCCTCCACTTT
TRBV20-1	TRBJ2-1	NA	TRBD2	CSARADGGAHEQFF	TGCAGTGCTAGGGCTGACGGGGGGGCCCATGAGCAGTTCTTC
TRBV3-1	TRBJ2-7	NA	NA	CASSQDTSSYNEQYF	TGTGCCAGCAGCCAGGACACGAGCTCCTACAATGAGCAGTACTTC